This T cell receptor (beta chain) was observed in a study of Graves' ophthalmopathy and Graves' hyperthyroidism. Amplification of the TCR beta CDR3 regions used RNA transcripts (as template). HTBI primers primed a first-round RT-PCR, and a second-round multiplex PCR followed. Each CDR3 protein gets one entry after TCRdb re-called the multiplex PCR reads with MiXCR. The sample yields around 660,000 distinct CDR3 sequences, just over 40% seen once. The CDR3 is 13 residues long. V was pared by 1 base and J by 12 bases, with 15 bases between. Germline CDR1 KGHSH, CDR2 LQKENI. In the case of this clonotype: Its matching antigen is unknown.

Findings and caveats of the study: Ophthalmopathy progression predictions by the model showed roughly 75% specificity and roughly 70% sensitivity. Detection in blood was also observed for most expanded thyroid clonotypes above 0.001 frequency.

V and J are TRBV18 and TRBJ1-1, with D possibly matching TRBD1 (6 bases). This clonotype was obtained from an adult man with Graves' ophthalmopathy. The material sequenced was peripheral blood. CDR3 protein: CASSPLGPGASFF. CDR3 bases: TGTGCCAGCTCACCACTCGGTCCGGGGGCATCTTTCTTT.